Below, 17 T cell receptor beta chains from the same sample are listed, as sequenced in a study of T cell clonality in common variable immunodeficiency. Their target antigens are unknown. General study results and limits: In common variable immunodeficiency, TCR beta chains reportedly carried fewer deletions and N-nucleotide insertions.

The repertoire was sequenced with immunoSEQ multiplex PCR; TCRdb's copy has only in-frame clones and lacks some. Recorded here are 25,000 to 35,000 clones, with no singletons, and the ten leading clones hold approximately 3%. The source material was peripheral blood mononuclear cells. The receptors originated from a human donor with common variable immunodeficiency.

Comment on this clone: Read data end 3 residues before the CDR3 end; the end is taken from the germline J gene. This chain joins TRBV5-1 and TRBJ2-1; D perhaps matches TRBD2 (6 bases). V lost 3 bases to trimming and J lost 7 bases, with 11 bases between them. The CDR3 contains 13 residues. CDR1 and CDR2 from the germline V gene are SGHRS and YFSETQ. The covered CDR3 bases are TGCGCCAGCAGCTCCTGGGACTGGAATGAG. This codes for CASSSWDWNE. The full-length CDR3 reads as CASSSWDWNEQFF.

This clone has ten or more counts. The missing CDR3 end, 3 residues past where the read stops, is filled in from the germline J gene. The same CDR3 is also encoded by other DNA sequences in this sample. The chain couples TRBV7-6 to TRBJ2-1, with TRBD2 matching over 9 bases. Looked up from germline, CDR1 is SGHVS and CDR2 is FNYEAQ. V shed 5 bases, J shed 4 bases, and the junction held 12 bases outside the gene matches. This CDR3 spans 17 amino acids. CDR3 bases read: TGTGCCAGCAGCCCCTCAGCGGGAGGTAGTACTTACAATGAG. Translated, it gives CASSPSAGGSTYNE. Given in full, the CDR3 is CASSPSAGGSTYNEQFF.

Worth noting for this clone: The read comes to an end 3 residues before the CDR3 does, leaving the germline J gene to fill in the end. The chain is built from TRBV19 and TRBJ1-3; D gene ambiguous. Germline CDR1 reads LNHDA; CDR2 reads SQIVND (reference sequence). Trimming cost V 2 bases and J 4 bases, with 12 bases left between them. The CDR3 has 15 residues. The CDR3 sequence: CASSIFWQVGNTIYF. The covered CDR3 bases are TGTGCCAGTAGTATATTTTGGCAGGTCGGAAACACC.

With regard to this clone: Read data end 3 residues before the CDR3 end; the end is taken from the germline J gene. The chain links TRBV20-1 to TRBJ2-5; D is possibly TRBD1 (6 bases). The V gene lost 0 bases and the J gene lost 2 bases, with 19 bases spanning the gap. Germline loops: CDR1 DFQATT, CDR2 SNEGSKA (reference sequence). The CDR3 contains 17 residues. The DNA read from the CDR3 is TGCAGTGCTAGAGATTTCGGACAGTTTGACCTACAAGAGACC. This translates into CSARDFGQFDLQET. From start to end, the CDR3 is CSARDFGQFDLQETQYF.

Concerning this clone: The read terminates 3 residues before the CDR3 end, so the remaining end is supplied by the germline J gene. V usage is TRBV7-9 and J usage is TRBJ2-7; perhaps TRBD1 as D (6 bases). Germline V gene data show CDR1 as SEHNR and CDR2 as FQNEAQ (reference sequence). The CDR3 spans 13 residues. Trimming cost V 3 bases and J 6 bases, with 12 bases left between them. The covered CDR3 bases are TGTGCCAGCAGCTTGGACAGAGGGGGCGAG. It is translated as CASSLDRGGE. The full CDR3 is CASSLDRGGEQYF.

Note on this clone: With the read ending 3 residues before the CDR3 end, the germline J gene is used to fill in that end. The chain links TRBV19 to TRBJ1-5, with a tentative D call TRBD1 (6 bases). Germline CDR1 LNHDA, CDR2 SQIVND (reference sequence). CDR3 length: 15 residues. V was pared by 6 bases and J by 2 bases, with 14 bases between. CDR3 sequence: CASRTGFLRNQPQHF. The covered CDR3 bases are TGTGCCAGTAGGACAGGCTTTCTCCGCAATCAGCCC.

The table lists this clone with many counts. The CDR3 DNA, read in part, is TGTGCCAGCAGCTTACAGCCAGGGGCTAACTATGGC. Amino acid sequence: CASSLQPGANYG. The whole CDR3 reads CASSLQPGANYGYTF. The chain is built from TRBV7-2 and TRBJ1-2; D is perhaps TRBD1 (6 bases). Sequencing ends 3 residues short of the CDR3 end; the germline J gene provides the rest. This CDR3 region has 15 residues. CDR1 and CDR2 (germline): SGHTA, FQGNSA. V gave up 2 bases and J gave up 0 bases, with 10 bases separating them.

This clone was counted many times. The read comes to an end 3 residues before the CDR3 does, leaving the germline J gene to fill in the end. The chain has TRBV2 and TRBJ1-2; D gene ambiguous. Germline CDR1 and CDR2: SNHLY and FYNNEI. The CDR3 runs 13 residues. CDR3 residues: CASRPDLIPGYTF. CDR3 DNA (partial): TGTGCCAGCAGACCCGACTTAATTCCCGGC.

This clone was seen ten or more times. From the germline J gene comes the end of the CDR3, since the read stops 3 residues before it. This chain uses TRBV7-2 with TRBJ2-6; D remains ambiguous. Deletions cut 0 bases from V and 2 bases from J, with 5 bases between. The CDR3 covers 15 residues. Per the germline V gene, CDR1 is SGHTA and CDR2 is FQGNSA. The CDR3 bases that were read are TGTGCCAGCAGCTTAGCGGCAGCTGGGGCCAACGTC. Its protein product is CASSLAAAGANV. The CDR3 in full is CASSLAAAGANVLTF.

Ten or more counts support this clone. The read gets to within 3 residues of the CDR3 end, and the germline J gene fills in the rest. The chain couples TRBV19 to TRBJ2-5; the D is unclear. The CDR3 runs 14 residues. Germline V gene lookup returns CDR1 LNHDA and CDR2 SQIVND (reference sequence). The ends were cut back, 4 bases at V and 5 bases at J, with 14 bases in the middle. CDR3 in amino acids: CASSTPGVGETQYF. CDR3 DNA (partial): TGTGCCAGTAGTACCCCAGGTGTAGGGGAGACC.

Many counts were recorded for this clone. The missing CDR3 end, 3 residues past where the read stops, is filled in from the germline J gene. This chain links TRBV27 with TRBJ1-6; possibly TRBD1 for D (5 bases). CDR3 length equals 14 residues. Germline CDR1 is MNHEY and CDR2 is SMNVEV (reference sequence). V shed 6 bases and J shed 11 bases, with 17 bases lying between them. The CDR3 loop reads CASSQRQGFAPLHF. The CDR3 DNA, read in part, is TGTGCCAGCAGCCAACGTCAGGGATTCGCACCC.

This clone appeared a few times. The CDR3 is cut off 3 residues early in the read; its end comes from the germline J gene. The rearrangement links TRBV5-1 to TRBJ2-7; TRBD2 aligns across 10 bases. The CDR3 is 15 residues long. Germline V CDR1 and CDR2: SGHRS, YFSETQ. After removal of 0 bases from V and 2 bases from J, the junction contained 2 bases not matched to a gene. This chain's CDR3 is CASSLGLAGTYEQYF. Partial CDR3 DNA: TGCGCCAGCAGCTTGGGACTAGCGGGTACCTACGAG.

This clone has a count of ten or more. The CDR3 region is CASSLGGTSGLQETQYF. The CDR3 DNA, read in part, is TGTGCCAGCAGCTTAGGTGGGACTAGCGGGCTCCAAGAGACC. The chain employs TRBV7-3 and TRBJ2-5, with TRBD2 matching over 12 bases. The missing CDR3 end, 3 residues past where the read stops, is filled in from the germline J gene. The CDR3 contains 17 residues. Trimming at V came to 2 bases and at J to 1 base, leaving 5 bases not matched to a gene. Looked up from germline, CDR1 is SGHTA and CDR2 is FQGTGA.

This clone was observed a few times. The CDR3 goes on 3 residues after the read ends, and that part is filled in from the germline J gene. The chain is built from TRBV20-1 and TRBJ2-1; 11 bases are a match to TRBD2. The CDR3 runs 15 residues. Germline values: CDR1 DFQATT, CDR2 SNEGSKA (reference sequence). The V segment lost 5 bases and the J segment 4 bases; nucleotides outside the gene matches: 7. CDR3 sequence reads: CSAERLAGNYNEQFF. CDR3 DNA, as far as it was read: TGCAGTGCTGAGAGACTAGCGGGAAATTACAATGAG.

Comments on this clone: The CDR3 end is not reached by the read, which stops 3 residues before it; the germline J gene fills it in. The V and J genes are TRBV30 and TRBJ2-7; tentative D call: TRBD2 (6 bases). This CDR3 has 14 residues. Germline V CDR1 and CDR2: GTSNPN, SVGIG (reference sequence). V was cut by 3 bases and J by 6 bases, with 18 bases left in between. CDR3: CAWSGIGTRSEQYF. The part of the CDR3 DNA that was read is TGTGCCTGGAGCGGGATTGGGACTCGGAGCGAG.

This clone was recorded at least ten times. The read is 3 residues too short to cover the CDR3 end, so that end is filled in from the germline J gene. The V and J genes are TRBV20-1 and TRBJ1-5; D is undetermined. Trimming removed 6 bases at V and 8 bases at J, with 23 bases between. CDR1 is DFQATT and CDR2 is SNEGSKA in the germline V gene (reference sequence). The CDR3 is 15 residues long. The covered CDR3 bases are TGCAGTGCCCCTTTTCGAAGAGGCCTTGAGGAGCCC. This gives the protein CSAPFRRGLEEP. The entire CDR3 protein reads CSAPFRRGLEEPQHF.

In the case of this clone: The read ends 3 residues before the CDR3 terminus; that terminus is restored from the germline J gene. This chain joins TRBV5-1 and TRBJ2-1; 11 bases match TRBD1. Losses at the gene ends were 0 bases for V and 2 bases for J; bases not matched to a gene: 1. Germline V gene sequence: CDR1 SGHRS, CDR2 YFSETQ. The CDR3 has 16 amino acids. CDR3 loop: CASSLEGQGAYNEQFF. The sequenced part of the CDR3 DNA is TGCGCCAGCAGCTTGGAGGGACAGGGGGCCTACAATGAG.